The rows below give T cell receptor beta chains drawn from one sample of a study of T cells and Merkel cell carcinoma outcomes. Here immunoSEQ multiplex PCR was the method, and the copy in TCRdb shows in-frame clones only, minus some. Of 12,000 or so clones listed, less than 97% are singletons. Sequencing used tumor tissue from Merkel cell carcinoma. All receptors come from a human donor with Merkel cell carcinoma. Both conserved end residues are part of each CDR3. The order of the fields is V gene, D gene, clone size, J gene, CDR3 DNA, CDR3 protein. D genes are given only for firm matches. Size is omitted from some rows. Given values are once, few, many or a class for expanded clones.

v_call: TRBV4-2
d_call: NA
clone_size: NA
j_call: TRBJ1-2
cdr3_nt: TGTGCCAGCAGCCAAGTCTCACAGGGAAACTATGGCTACACCTTC
cdr3_aa: CASSQVSQGNYGYTF

v_call: TRBV18
d_call: NA
clone_size: NA
j_call: TRBJ2-5
cdr3_nt: TGTGCCAGCTCACCGGGGCAGCAAGAGACCCAGTACTTC
cdr3_aa: CASSPGQQETQYF

v_call: TRBV28
d_call: TRBD1
clone_size: NA
j_call: TRBJ1-5
cdr3_nt: TGTGCCAGCAGTTTTGACAGGGGAAGCAATCAGCCCCAGCATTTT
cdr3_aa: CASSFDRGSNQPQHF

v_call: TRBV5-1
d_call: NA
clone_size: NA
j_call: TRBJ2-1
cdr3_nt: TGCGCCAGCAGCTTGGCCGCGGGAAAATACAATGAGCAGTTCTTC
cdr3_aa: CASSLAAGKYNEQFF

v_call: TRBV4-2
d_call: NA
clone_size: NA
j_call: TRBJ1-3
cdr3_nt: TGTGCCAGCAGCCAGGATCAGGGAGTTAGGGGAGGAAACACCATATATTTT
cdr3_aa: CASSQDQGVRGGNTIYF

v_call: TRBV7-2
d_call: TRBD2
clone_size: once
j_call: TRBJ2-1
cdr3_nt: TGTGCCAGCAGCTTAGTGGTGGCTAGCGGGGGATACAATGAGCAGTTCTTC
cdr3_aa: CASSLVVASGGYNEQFF

v_call: TRBV7-2
d_call: NA
clone_size: NA
j_call: TRBJ2-7
cdr3_nt: TGTGCCAGCAGCTTAGAGTTAGAGGAGGAGCAGTACTTC
cdr3_aa: CASSLELEEEQYF

v_call: TRBV4-2
d_call: NA
clone_size: NA
j_call: TRBJ2-1
cdr3_nt: TGTGCCAGCAGCCGTGGGTCCAGCTCCTACAATGAGCAGTTCTTC
cdr3_aa: CASSRGSSSYNEQFF

v_call: TRBV30
d_call: TRBD2
clone_size: NA
j_call: TRBJ2-3
cdr3_nt: TGTGCCTGGAGTCCCGGACTAGCGGGCACCGCAGATACGCGGTATTTT
cdr3_aa: CAWSPGLAGTADTRYF

v_call: TRBV28
d_call: NA
clone_size: NA
j_call: TRBJ2-3
cdr3_nt: TGTGCCAGCACCCCAGGTGGGGGGCGCACAGATACGCAGTATTTT
cdr3_aa: CASTPGGGRTDTQYF

v_call: TRBV9
d_call: TRBD1
clone_size: NA
j_call: TRBJ2-1
cdr3_nt: TGTGCCAGCAGCTCGGGACAGGCTAGCTCCTACAATGAGCAGTTCTTC
cdr3_aa: CASSSGQASSYNEQFF

v_call: TRBV5-1
d_call: TRBD1
clone_size: NA
j_call: TRBJ2-3
cdr3_nt: TGCGCCAGCAGCTTGGAACAGGGGCTGGATACGCAGTATTTT
cdr3_aa: CASSLEQGLDTQYF

v_call: TRBV29-1
d_call: NA
clone_size: NA
j_call: TRBJ2-1
cdr3_nt: TGCAGCGGTGATCAGGGACTCTTATACAATGAGCAGTTCTTC
cdr3_aa: CSGDQGLLYNEQFF

v_call: TRBV12-5
d_call: NA
clone_size: NA
j_call: TRBJ2-5
cdr3_nt: TGTGCTAGTAAGCCTGGACCACAAGAGACCCAGTACTTC
cdr3_aa: CASKPGPQETQYF

v_call: TRBV28
d_call: NA
clone_size: once
j_call: TRBJ1-2
cdr3_nt: TGTGCCAGCAAGGGGGGGCCAGGAGGCTACACCTTC
cdr3_aa: CASKGGPGGYTF

v_call: TRBV5-4
d_call: NA
clone_size: NA
j_call: TRBJ2-2
cdr3_nt: TGTGCCAGCAGCTCCAATCCGACAGAAACGAACACCGGGGAGCTGTTTTTT
cdr3_aa: CASSSNPTETNTGELFF

v_call: TRBV7-2
d_call: NA
clone_size: NA
j_call: TRBJ2-2
cdr3_nt: TGTGCCAGCCGTCTTAGACTAAGCAACACCGGGGAGCTATTTTTT
cdr3_aa: CASRLRLSNTGELFF

v_call: TRBV18
d_call: TRBD1
clone_size: NA
j_call: TRBJ2-2
cdr3_nt: TGTGCCAGCTCCTCTCAGCAGGGGGCGGAGAACACCGGGGAGCTGTTTTTT
cdr3_aa: CASSSQQGAENTGELFF

v_call: TRBV4-1
d_call: TRBD1
clone_size: NA
j_call: TRBJ1-4
cdr3_nt: TGCGCCAGCAGCCAAGAGACAGGGCGGACCGAAAAACTGTTTTTT
cdr3_aa: CASSQETGRTEKLFF

v_call: TRBV4-3
d_call: TRBD2
clone_size: once
j_call: TRBJ2-3
cdr3_nt: TGCGCCAGCAGCCAAGATGGTATAGCTAGCGGGGCGGGCGATACGCAGTATTTT
cdr3_aa: CASSQDGIASGAGDTQYF

v_call: TRBV30
d_call: TRBD2
clone_size: NA
j_call: TRBJ2-1
cdr3_nt: TGTGCCTGGAGTTGGGGCGGGGGGGATGGGAATGAGCAGTTCTTC
cdr3_aa: CAWSWGGGDGNEQFF

v_call: TRBV7-8
d_call: NA
clone_size: NA
j_call: TRBJ1-1
cdr3_nt: TGTGCCGAAAGGGCAATCCAGAACACTGAAGCTTTCTTT
cdr3_aa: CAERAIQNTEAFF

v_call: TRBV4-1
d_call: NA
clone_size: NA
j_call: TRBJ2-3
cdr3_nt: TGCGCCAGCAGCCAAATAGGGACAGATACGCAGTATTTT
cdr3_aa: CASSQIGTDTQYF

v_call: TRBV2
d_call: TRBD1
clone_size: NA
j_call: TRBJ2-1
cdr3_nt: TGTGCCAGCAGCGAAACAGGGGGCAGGTACAATGAGCAGTTCTTC
cdr3_aa: CASSETGGRYNEQFF

v_call: TRBV15
d_call: TRBD1
clone_size: few
j_call: TRBJ2-3
cdr3_nt: TGTGCCACCAGCCCATCCTATAGTACCGGGACAGGGGATGAAGATACGCAGTATTTT
cdr3_aa: CATSPSYSTGTGDEDTQYF

v_call: TRBV27
d_call: NA
clone_size: NA
j_call: TRBJ2-7
cdr3_nt: TGTGCCAGCAGTAACAGGGACATTGGGTACGAGCAGTACTTC
cdr3_aa: CASSNRDIGYEQYF

v_call: TRBV11-3
d_call: NA
clone_size: NA
j_call: TRBJ2-1
cdr3_nt: TGTGCCAGCAGCTTTAGTGGAATGGTTGGGAATGAGCAGTTCTTC
cdr3_aa: CASSFSGMVGNEQFF

v_call: TRBV9
d_call: NA
clone_size: NA
j_call: TRBJ2-1
cdr3_nt: TGTGCCAGCAGCGTAGGGGATAGACTTAATGTTGAGCAGTTCTTC
cdr3_aa: CASSVGDRLNVEQFF

v_call: TRBV7-2
d_call: NA
clone_size: NA
j_call: TRBJ1-5
cdr3_nt: TGTGCCAGCAGCTTGTACCCGGAAAGGCAGCCCCAGCATTTT
cdr3_aa: CASSLYPERQPQHF

v_call: TRBV4-2
d_call: TRBD2
clone_size: NA
j_call: TRBJ2-1
cdr3_nt: TGTGCCAGCAGCCAAGATCGGGGTCTAGCGGGAGGTCGGGAGCAGTTCTTC
cdr3_aa: CASSQDRGLAGGREQFF

v_call: TRBV7-9
d_call: NA
clone_size: NA
j_call: TRBJ2-2
cdr3_nt: TGTGCCAGCAGCTTGGGTCGTTCCAACACCGGGGAGCTGTTTTTT
cdr3_aa: CASSLGRSNTGELFF

v_call: TRBV14
d_call: NA
clone_size: NA
j_call: TRBJ2-3
cdr3_nt: TGTGCCAGCAGCCCGACCATTCATGGGGATACGCAGTATTTT
cdr3_aa: CASSPTIHGDTQYF

v_call: TRBV12-5
d_call: NA
clone_size: NA
j_call: TRBJ2-7
cdr3_nt: TGTGCTAGTGGTTTGATGGACAGTAGGCAGTACTTC
cdr3_aa: CASGLMDSRQYF

v_call: TRBV5-1
d_call: TRBD2
clone_size: NA
j_call: TRBJ2-5
cdr3_nt: TGCGCCAGCAGCTTGGGGCGGGAGGCGGTGAGGGAGACCCAGTACTTC
cdr3_aa: CASSLGREAVRETQYF

v_call: TRBV27
d_call: NA
clone_size: NA
j_call: TRBJ2-4
cdr3_nt: TGTGCCAGCAGTTTAAATAGGGACCTAGCCAAAAACATTCAGTACTTC
cdr3_aa: CASSLNRDLAKNIQYF

v_call: TRBV5-1
d_call: TRBD1
clone_size: once
j_call: TRBJ2-5
cdr3_nt: TGCGCCAGCAGCGCGCGACAGGGCAACCAAGAGACCCAGTACTTC
cdr3_aa: CASSARQGNQETQYF

v_call: TRBV11-2
d_call: TRBD2
clone_size: NA
j_call: TRBJ2-2
cdr3_nt: TGTGCCAGCAGCCAAACAGCGGGAGTCAACACCGGGGAGCTGTTTTTT
cdr3_aa: CASSQTAGVNTGELFF

v_call: TRBV2
d_call: NA
clone_size: once
j_call: TRBJ2-2
cdr3_nt: TGTGCCAGCAGTGAAGGCCAGGGGATCACCGGGGAGCTGTTTTTT
cdr3_aa: CASSEGQGITGELFF